A single sample gave rise to the 2 T cell receptor beta chains below, sequenced in a study of cytomegalovirus exposure and HLA in healthy donors. 60 Vbeta and 13 Jbeta primers were used in PCR. Assay: immunoSEQ multiplex PCR; the TCRdb copy retains only in-frame clones and omits some. The data contain some 200,000 clones, around 76% of them singletons. The sequencing sample was made of PBMCs. The source of these receptors is a man younger than 35 in good health and CMV-seronegative.

The J gene is TRBJ2-2, the V gene TRBV19; 7 bases match TRBD2. The CDR3 has 17 residues. The V segment lost 3 bases and the J segment 1 base; nucleotides outside the gene matches: 8. Germline values: CDR1 LNHDA, CDR2 SQIVND (reference sequence). Here the CDR3 DNA reads TGTGCCAGTAGTATCAAAATAACTAGCGTGAACACCGGGGAGCTGTTTTTT. Translation: CASSIKITSVNTGELFF.

This clone came up a few times. This chain uses TRBV5-1 with TRBJ2-1, with TRBD2 matching 10 bases. With 2 bases clipped from V and 4 bases from J, the junction kept 6 bases outside the gene matches. The CDR3 is 16 residues long. CDR1 and CDR2 from the germline V gene are SGHRS and YFSETQ. The CDR3 is CASSFIGLADYNEQFF. The CDR3 DNA reads TGCGCCAGCAGCTTCATTGGACTAGCGGATTACAATGAGCAGTTCTTC.